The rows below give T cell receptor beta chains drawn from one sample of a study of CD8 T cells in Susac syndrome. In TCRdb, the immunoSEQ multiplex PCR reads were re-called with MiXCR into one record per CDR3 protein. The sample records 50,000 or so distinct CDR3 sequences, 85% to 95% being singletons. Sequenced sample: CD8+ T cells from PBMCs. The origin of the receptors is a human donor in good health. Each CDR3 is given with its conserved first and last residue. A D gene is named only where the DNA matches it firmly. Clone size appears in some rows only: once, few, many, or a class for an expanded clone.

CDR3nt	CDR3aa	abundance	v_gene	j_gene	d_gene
TGTGCCAGCAGCTCACAGGGGACTGGGCAGCCCCAGCATTTT	CASSSQGTGQPQHF	-	TRBV7-9	TRBJ1-5	TRBD1
TGTGCCAGCAGCTTAATGGGCAATCAGCCCCAGCATTTT	CASSLMGNQPQHF	-	TRBV7-9	TRBJ1-5	-
TGTGCCAGCAGTTCCGACAGGAGCTCCTACAATGAGCAGTTCTTC	CASSSDRSSYNEQFF	-	TRBV3-1	TRBJ2-1	-
TGTGCCTGGAAACACATTAACTATGGCTACACCTTC	CAWKHINYGYTF	-	TRBV30	TRBJ1-2	-
TGTGCCAGCAGCTTCGGGCAGGGTAAAATGGAGCCCCAGCATTTT	CASSFGQGKMEPQHF	-	TRBV11-2	TRBJ1-5	-
TGCAGCGTTGTGGGGTCGGTGTTGGGGGGATTCTCCTACAATGAGCAGTTCTTC	CSVVGSVLGGFSYNEQFF	-	TRBV29-1	TRBJ2-1	-
TGTGCCAGCAGTTACGGGACAGTCTACGAGCAGTACTTC	CASSYGTVYEQYF	-	TRBV6-5	TRBJ2-7	TRBD1
TGTGCCAGCAGCTTCGGGACAGTGAACACTGAAGCTTTCTTT	CASSFGTVNTEAFF	-	TRBV7-9	TRBJ1-1	TRBD1
TGTGCCAGCCGCGGCCTAGATCCGCGGCTCCAAGAGACCCAGTACTTC	CASRGLDPRLQETQYF	-	TRBV6-2/TRBV6-3	TRBJ2-5	-
TGTGCCAGCTCACCAACCGCGAGGAGCTACGAGCAGTACTTC	CASSPTARSYEQYF	once	TRBV18	TRBJ2-7	-
TGTGCCAGCACGGATTTTCGACAGCCGCCAAAAGCTTTCTTT	CASTDFRQPPKAFF	-	TRBV5-6	TRBJ1-1	-
TGTGCCAGCAGCGCCACACAGTACACCGGGGAGCTGTTTTTT	CASSATQYTGELFF	-	TRBV11-2	TRBJ2-2	-
TGTGCCAGCAGCTTTGCTGTCCGACCCTACGAGCAGTACTTC	CASSFAVRPYEQYF	few	TRBV5-4	TRBJ2-7	-
TGTGCCAGCAGTTACTCTCAGGAGGGCGGGGAGCTGTTTTTT	CASSYSQEGGELFF	-	TRBV6-2/TRBV6-3	TRBJ2-2	-
TGTGCCAGTAGTATGATGGGTACGAACACTGAAGCTTTCTTT	CASSMMGTNTEAFF	-	TRBV19	TRBJ1-1	-
TGTGCCAGCAGCCTGGGGGCTTATACGCAGTATTTT	CASSLGAYTQYF	-	TRBV3-1	TRBJ2-3	-
TGCAGTGCTAGAGATAAGACGGATTACGGGGAGCTGTTTTTT	CSARDKTDYGELFF	once	TRBV20-1	TRBJ2-2	-
TGCAGCGTCCCCCGGGACAGGGGGCCCTATGGCTACACCTTC	CSVPRDRGPYGYTF	-	TRBV29-1	TRBJ1-2	TRBD1
TGTGCCAGCAGTTACTCTGGGCCCTCCGTAGCGGCTTTCTTT	CASSYSGPSVAAFF	-	TRBV6-5	TRBJ1-1	-
TGTGCCAGCAGCTTTTTACAGGGGGCCGGTGAGACCCAGTACTTC	CASSFLQGAGETQYF	-	TRBV11-2	TRBJ2-5	TRBD1
TGTGCCAGCAGCTTGGGCGGAATGGGTAATGAAAAACTGTTTTTT	CASSLGGMGNEKLFF	-	TRBV5-6	TRBJ1-4	-
TGTGCCAGCAGTGAAAGCGGGGGCGAGCAGTACTTC	CASSESGGEQYF	-	TRBV2	TRBJ2-7	TRBD2
TGTGCCATCAGTGAACCTAGCGGGCTCACCTACAATGAGCAGTTCTTC	CAISEPSGLTYNEQFF	-	TRBV10-3	TRBJ2-1	TRBD2
TGCGCCAGCAGCTTGGGGGCCGACAGTTCCTACGAGCAGTACTTC	CASSLGADSSYEQYF	-	TRBV5-1	TRBJ2-7	-
TGTGCCATCAGTGAGTCTGCCTGGAGTCACGGGGAGCTGTTTTTT	CAISESAWSHGELFF	-	TRBV10-3	TRBJ2-2	-
TGTGCCAGCAGCTTGGCCGGGACAGAGAAGAACACTGAAGCTTTCTTT	CASSLAGTEKNTEAFF	-	TRBV5-6	TRBJ1-1	TRBD1
TGTGCCAGCAGCTTAGTAGTTGGGCAGCAAGGGGATAGCTCCTACAATGAGCAGTTCTTC	CASSLVVGQQGDSSYNEQFF	-	TRBV7-8	TRBJ2-1	-
TGTGCCTGGACGACGGGGGATAACTATGGCTACACCTTC	CAWTTGDNYGYTF	-	TRBV30	TRBJ1-2	-
TGTGCCACCACAGGAGCTTCGCGCACAGATACGCAGTATTTT	CATTGASRTDTQYF	once	TRBV28	TRBJ2-3	-
TGCAGCGTAAGACTAGCGCAAAATCAGGGCGGGGAGCTGTTTTTT	CSVRLAQNQGGELFF	-	TRBV29-1	TRBJ2-2	TRBD2
TGCAGCGTTGATGGGGGGTACCAAGAGACCCAGTACTTC	CSVDGGYQETQYF	-	TRBV29-1	TRBJ2-5	-
TGCGCCAGCAGCCAACGGGAGTCGGAAAGCTACGAGCAGTACTTC	CASSQRESESYEQYF	-	TRBV4-3	TRBJ2-7	-
TGTGCCAGCGCAGACCGGGACAGATTAAATGAGCAGTTCTTC	CASADRDRLNEQFF	-	TRBV6-1	TRBJ2-1	TRBD1
TGTGCCAGCAGCTTAGCGTTCTCGGGGGAGTGGACAACTAATGAAAAACTGTTTTTT	CASSLAFSGEWTTNEKLFF	-	TRBV7-2	TRBJ1-4	-
TGTGCCAGCAGCCCTACCCAGGAAAAACTGTTTTTT	CASSPTQEKLFF	-	TRBV12-3/TRBV12-4	TRBJ1-4	-
TGTGCCAGCAGTTTTGAAATGGGCCGAAAGAACACTGAAGCTTTCTTT	CASSFEMGRKNTEAFF	-	TRBV12-3/TRBV12-4	TRBJ1-1	-
TGTGCCAGCAGTTTGATGGGGAGGGGGGCTTTTTCGGATGGCTACACCTTC	CASSLMGRGAFSDGYTF	-	TRBV27	TRBJ1-2	-
TGTGCCTGGAGTGTGTTCGGAGGAGATACGCAGTATTTT	CAWSVFGGDTQYF	-	TRBV30	TRBJ2-3	-
TGCGCCAGCAGCTTGGCCCGGTATCCTAATGAGCAGTTCTTC	CASSLARYPNEQFF	-	TRBV5-1	TRBJ2-1	-
TGTGCCAGCAGTCTGGGACTAGCGGGAGGGCCTGGAGACATTCAGTACTTC	CASSLGLAGGPGDIQYF	-	TRBV27	TRBJ2-4	TRBD2
TGTGCCAGCAGGAAGACAAGCCCGGGACTAGCGGGTGGTAACGAGCAGTACTTC	CASRKTSPGLAGGNEQYF	-	TRBV25-1	TRBJ2-7	TRBD2
TGCGCCAGCAGCCACCCGGGACTAGCGGGACATGAGCAGTTCTTC	CASSHPGLAGHEQFF	once	TRBV5-1	TRBJ2-1	TRBD2
TGTGCCAGCAGCTCGAGTGCCGGGACTAGAGACAATGAGCAGTTCTTC	CASSSSAGTRDNEQFF	once	TRBV11-2	TRBJ2-1	TRBD2
TGTGCCAGCAGCGTAGTAGGGACAGGGGGCCTCTACGAGCAGTACTTC	CASSVVGTGGLYEQYF	-	TRBV9	TRBJ2-7	TRBD1
TGCGCCAGCAGAGCAGGGGCTTTCAGTACTGAAGCTTTCTTT	CASRAGAFSTEAFF	-	TRBV4-1	TRBJ1-1	-
TGCGCCAGCAGCCTAGACCGAGTAGAGCAGTACTTC	CASSLDRVEQYF	few	TRBV5-1	TRBJ2-7	-
TGTGCTAGTGGGATCCGACAGGGGGCCCTCCAAGAGACCCAGTACTTC	CASGIRQGALQETQYF	-	TRBV12-5	TRBJ2-5	TRBD1
TGTGCCAGCAGGTCCGGGACAGGGGGTCCCAATAACTATGGCTACACCTTC	CASRSGTGGPNNYGYTF	-	TRBV12-3/TRBV12-4	TRBJ1-2	TRBD1
TGTGCCAGCACCGGAGGAGGGGGCGGGAACTACAATGAGCAGTTCTTC	CASTGGGGGNYNEQFF	-	TRBV6-6	TRBJ2-1	-
TGTGCCAGTGCTAAGGTGTTGAGTGAGCAGTTCTTC	CASAKVLSEQFF	-	TRBV7-2	TRBJ2-1	-
TGTGCCAGCAGCTTACCCGGGACTCATAGGGATACGCAGTATTTT	CASSLPGTHRDTQYF	-	TRBV7-9	TRBJ2-3	-